The entry below gives a single T cell receptor beta chain sequence along with its context. The antigen is unknown. cDNA prepared by RNA extraction and subsequent reverse transcription served as the template for sequencing. The assay was immunoSEQ multiplex PCR, and TCRdb's table has in-frame clones only and misses some. This sample has roughly 250,000 clones, with 67% found just once. The germline V gene has CDR1 LGHNT and CDR2 FRNRAP. The V and J ends lost 2 bases and 10 bases respectively, with 9 bases between them. The length of the CDR3 is 13 residues. This specimen belongs to a study of CD8+ T cells in alopecia areata. Study-wide results and limits: Scalp samples also yield sequences from resident alphabeta T cells of normal skin. Lesional tissue from the scalp (especially in alopecia totalis/universalis) showed higher clonality than normal scalp.

Patients with alopecia areata provided lesional scalp punch biopsies as well as peripheral blood. The receptor comes from a human donor with alopecia areata. Specimen: CD4+ T cells sorted from blood, collected at week 0. The gene calls are TRBV12-5 and TRBJ1-6; D not resolved. The CDR3 DNA reads TGTGCTAGTGGTTTGCTGGACGACTCACCCCTCCACTTT. Protein: CASGLLDDSPLHF.